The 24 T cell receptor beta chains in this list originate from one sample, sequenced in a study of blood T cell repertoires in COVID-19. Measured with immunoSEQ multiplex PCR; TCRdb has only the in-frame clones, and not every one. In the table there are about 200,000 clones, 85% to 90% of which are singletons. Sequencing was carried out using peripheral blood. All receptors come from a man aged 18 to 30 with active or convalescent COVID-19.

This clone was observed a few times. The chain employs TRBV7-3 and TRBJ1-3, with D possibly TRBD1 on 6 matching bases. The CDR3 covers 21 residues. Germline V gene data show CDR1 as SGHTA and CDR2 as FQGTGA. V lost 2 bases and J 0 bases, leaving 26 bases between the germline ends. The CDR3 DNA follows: TGTGCCAGCAGCTTAGTGGTCAAAACGGCGTCAACAGGGAACTCTGGAAACACCATATATTTT. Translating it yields CASSLVVKTASTGNSGNTIYF.

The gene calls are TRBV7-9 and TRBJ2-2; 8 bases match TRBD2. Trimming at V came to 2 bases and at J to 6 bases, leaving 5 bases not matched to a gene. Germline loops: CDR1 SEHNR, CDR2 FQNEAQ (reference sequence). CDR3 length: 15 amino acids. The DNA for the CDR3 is TGTGCCAGCAGCTTATTAGGGACTAGTGCCGGGGAGCTGTTTTTT. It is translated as CASSLLGTSAGELFF.

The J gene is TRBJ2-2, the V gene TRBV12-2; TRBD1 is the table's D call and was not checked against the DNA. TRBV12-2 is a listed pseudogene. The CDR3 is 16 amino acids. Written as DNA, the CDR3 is TGTGCAAGTCGCTTAGGGAGGACAGGAAACACCGGGGAGCTGTTTTTT. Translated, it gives CASRLGRTGNTGELFF.

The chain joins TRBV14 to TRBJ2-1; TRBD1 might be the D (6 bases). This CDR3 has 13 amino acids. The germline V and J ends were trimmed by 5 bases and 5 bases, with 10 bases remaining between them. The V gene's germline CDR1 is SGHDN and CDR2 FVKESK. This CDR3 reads CASSGWTDNEQFF. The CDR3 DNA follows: TGTGCCAGCAGCGGGTGGACAGACAATGAGCAGTTCTTC.

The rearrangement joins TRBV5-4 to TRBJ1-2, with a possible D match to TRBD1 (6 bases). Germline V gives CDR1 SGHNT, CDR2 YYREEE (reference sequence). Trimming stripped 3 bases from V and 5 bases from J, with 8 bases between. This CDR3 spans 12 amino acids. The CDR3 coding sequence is TGTGCCAGCAGCTATGGACAGTATGGCTACACCTTC. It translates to CASSYGQYGYTF.

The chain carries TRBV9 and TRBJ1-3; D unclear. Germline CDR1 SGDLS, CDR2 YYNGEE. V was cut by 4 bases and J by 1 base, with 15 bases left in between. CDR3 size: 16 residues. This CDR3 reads CASSTRSGVSGNTIYF. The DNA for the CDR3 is TGTGCCAGCAGCACCCGGAGTGGAGTTTCTGGAAACACCATATATTTT.

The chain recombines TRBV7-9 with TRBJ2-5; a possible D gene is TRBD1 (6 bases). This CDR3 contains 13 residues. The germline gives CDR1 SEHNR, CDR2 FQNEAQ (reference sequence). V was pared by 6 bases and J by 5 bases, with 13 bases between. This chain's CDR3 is CASRWTVGETQYF. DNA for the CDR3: TGTGCCAGCAGATGGACAGTGGGGGAGACCCAGTACTTC.

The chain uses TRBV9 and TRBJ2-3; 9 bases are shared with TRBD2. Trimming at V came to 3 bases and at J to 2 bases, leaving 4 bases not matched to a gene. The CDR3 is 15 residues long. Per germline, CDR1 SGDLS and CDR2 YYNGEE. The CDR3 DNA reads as TGTGCCAGCAGCGCCCCGGGACTAGCCACAGATACGCAGTATTTT. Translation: CASSAPGLATDTQYF.

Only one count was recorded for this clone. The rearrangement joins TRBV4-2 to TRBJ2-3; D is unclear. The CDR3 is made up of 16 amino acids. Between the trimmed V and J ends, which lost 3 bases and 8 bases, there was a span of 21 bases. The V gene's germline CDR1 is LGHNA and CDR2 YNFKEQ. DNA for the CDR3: TGTGCCAGCAGCCACCTTTACTCGGCTAGAGATGTTACGCAGTATTTT. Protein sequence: CASSHLYSARDVTQYF.

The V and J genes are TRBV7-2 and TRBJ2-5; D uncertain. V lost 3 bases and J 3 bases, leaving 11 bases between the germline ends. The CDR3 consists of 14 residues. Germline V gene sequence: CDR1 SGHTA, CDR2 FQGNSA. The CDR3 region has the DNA TGTGCCAGCAGCTTCAGAAATACGAAAGAGACCCAGTACTTC. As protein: CASSFRNTKETQYF.

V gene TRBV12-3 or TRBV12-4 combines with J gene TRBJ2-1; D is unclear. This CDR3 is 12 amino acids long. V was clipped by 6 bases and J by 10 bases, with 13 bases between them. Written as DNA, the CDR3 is TGTGCCAGCAGCGCCCTAGACGGAGAGCAGTTCTTC. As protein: CASSALDGEQFF.

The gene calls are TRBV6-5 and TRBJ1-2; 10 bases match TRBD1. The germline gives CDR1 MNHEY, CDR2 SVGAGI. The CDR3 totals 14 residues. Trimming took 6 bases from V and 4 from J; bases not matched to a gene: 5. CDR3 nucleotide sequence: TGTGCCAGCAGCGACGACAGGGGGCTCTATGGCTACACCTTC. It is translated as CASSDDRGLYGYTF.

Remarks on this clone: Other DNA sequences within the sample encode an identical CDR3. The CDR3 nucleotides are TGCGCCAGCAGCTTCACAGGAACTCAGCCCCAGCATTTT. It yields the protein CASSFTGTQPQHF. The chain has TRBV5-1 and TRBJ1-5; possible D gene TRBD1, 5 bases. The CDR3 is made up of 13 amino acids. V gave up 2 bases and J gave up 6 bases, with 9 bases separating them. Germline assignment: CDR1 SGHRS and CDR2 YFSETQ.

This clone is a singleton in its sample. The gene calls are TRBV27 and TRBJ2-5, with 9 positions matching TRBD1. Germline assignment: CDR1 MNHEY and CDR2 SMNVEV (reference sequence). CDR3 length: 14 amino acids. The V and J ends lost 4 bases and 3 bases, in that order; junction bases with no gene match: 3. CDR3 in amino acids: CASSSTGGKETQYF. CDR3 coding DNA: TGTGCCAGCAGTTCGACAGGGGGGAAAGAGACCCAGTACTTC.

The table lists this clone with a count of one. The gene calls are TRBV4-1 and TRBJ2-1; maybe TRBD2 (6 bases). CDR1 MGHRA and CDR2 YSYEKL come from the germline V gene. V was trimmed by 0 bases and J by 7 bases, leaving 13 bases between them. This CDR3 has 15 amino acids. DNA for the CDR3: TGCGCCAGCAGCCAAGAGGAGCTAGCGAGGAATGAGCAGTTCTTC. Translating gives CASSQEELARNEQFF.

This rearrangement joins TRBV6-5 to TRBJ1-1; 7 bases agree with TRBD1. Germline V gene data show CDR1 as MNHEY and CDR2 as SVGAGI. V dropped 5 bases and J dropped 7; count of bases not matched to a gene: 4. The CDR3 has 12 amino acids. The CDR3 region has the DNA TGTGCCAGCAGTATACAGGGGATTGAAGCTTTCTTT. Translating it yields CASSIQGIEAFF.

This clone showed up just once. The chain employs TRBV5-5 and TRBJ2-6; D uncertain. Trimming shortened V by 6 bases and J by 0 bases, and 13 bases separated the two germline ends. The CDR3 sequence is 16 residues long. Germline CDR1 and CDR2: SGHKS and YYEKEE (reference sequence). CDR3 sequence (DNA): TGTGCCAGCACACCCACAGCCAACTCTGGGGCCAACGTCCTGACTTTC. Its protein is CASTPTANSGANVLTF.

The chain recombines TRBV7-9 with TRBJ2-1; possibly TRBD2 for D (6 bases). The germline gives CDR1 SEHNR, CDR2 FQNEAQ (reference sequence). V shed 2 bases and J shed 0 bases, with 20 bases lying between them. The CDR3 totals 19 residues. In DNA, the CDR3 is TGTGCCAGCAGCTTATATTTCGGGGTGGCGGGATACTCCTACAATGAGCAGTTCTTC. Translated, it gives CASSLYFGVAGYSYNEQFF.

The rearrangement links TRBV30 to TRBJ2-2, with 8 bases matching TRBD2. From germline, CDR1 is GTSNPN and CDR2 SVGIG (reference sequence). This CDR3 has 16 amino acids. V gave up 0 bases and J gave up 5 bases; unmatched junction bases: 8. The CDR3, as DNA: TGTGCCTGGAGTGTGAGGGCGGGAGGAGGAACCGGGGAGCTGTTTTTT. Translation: CAWSVRAGGGTGELFF.

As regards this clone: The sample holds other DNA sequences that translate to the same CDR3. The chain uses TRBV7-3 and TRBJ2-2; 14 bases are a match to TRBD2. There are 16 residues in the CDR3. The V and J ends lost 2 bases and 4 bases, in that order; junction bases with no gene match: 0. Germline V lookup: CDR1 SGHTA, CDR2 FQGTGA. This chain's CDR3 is CASSLGLAGGTGELFF. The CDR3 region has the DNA TGTGCCAGCAGCTTAGGACTAGCGGGGGGCACCGGGGAGCTGTTTTTT.

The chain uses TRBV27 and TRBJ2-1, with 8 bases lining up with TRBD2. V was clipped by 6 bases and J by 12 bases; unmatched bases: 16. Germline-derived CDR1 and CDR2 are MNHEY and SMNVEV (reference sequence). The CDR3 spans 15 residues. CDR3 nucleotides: TGTGCCAGCAGGGACCTGTCCGGGGGGGGCGGGGGGCAGTTCTTC. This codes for CASRDLSGGGGGQFF.

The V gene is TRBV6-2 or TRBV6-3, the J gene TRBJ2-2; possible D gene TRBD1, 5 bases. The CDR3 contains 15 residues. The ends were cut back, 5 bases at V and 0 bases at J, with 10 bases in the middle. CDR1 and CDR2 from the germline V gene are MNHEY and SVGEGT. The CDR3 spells CASSRQPPNTGELFF. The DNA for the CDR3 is TGTGCCAGCAGTCGACAGCCACCGAACACCGGGGAGCTGTTTTTT.

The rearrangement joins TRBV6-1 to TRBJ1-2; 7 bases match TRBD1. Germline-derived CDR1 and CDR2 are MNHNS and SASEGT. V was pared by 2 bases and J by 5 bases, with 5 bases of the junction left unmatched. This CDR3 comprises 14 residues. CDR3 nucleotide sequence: TGTGCCAGCAGTGAAAGGGGGACAGCATATGGCTACACCTTC. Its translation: CASSERGTAYGYTF.

CDR3 sequence: CASSLSAGANTEAFF. The CDR3 DNA follows: TGTGCCAGCAGCTTAAGCGCCGGAGCTAACACTGAAGCTTTCTTT. The V and J genes are TRBV7-3 and TRBJ1-1; D remains unclear. The CDR3 is 15 residues long. The germline CDR1 and CDR2 sequences are SGHTA and FQGTGA. V was cut by 1 base and J by 2 bases, with 11 bases left in between.